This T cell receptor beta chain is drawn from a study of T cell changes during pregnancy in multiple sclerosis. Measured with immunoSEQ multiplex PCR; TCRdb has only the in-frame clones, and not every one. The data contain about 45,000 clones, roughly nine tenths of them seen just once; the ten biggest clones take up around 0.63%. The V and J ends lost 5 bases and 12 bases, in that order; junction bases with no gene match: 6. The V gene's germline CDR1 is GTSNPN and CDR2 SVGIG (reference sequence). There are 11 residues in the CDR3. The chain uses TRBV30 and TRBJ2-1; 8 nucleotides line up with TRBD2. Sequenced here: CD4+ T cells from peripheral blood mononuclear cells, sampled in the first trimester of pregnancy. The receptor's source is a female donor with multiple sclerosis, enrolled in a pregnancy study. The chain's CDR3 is CAWATGGVQFF. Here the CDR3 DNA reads TGTGCCTGGGCCACCGGGGGGGTGCAGTTCTTC.